This record looks at one T cell receptor beta chain sequence and its context. The assay was immunoSEQ multiplex PCR, and TCRdb's table has in-frame clones only and misses some. The table lists more than 140,000 clones, around nine tenths of them singletons, with 4.5% to 6.5% in the top ten. The V end lost 0 bases, the J end lost 4 bases, and 4 bases lay between the germline ends. Germline loops: CDR1 LNHNV, CDR2 YYDKDF (reference sequence). The CDR3 sequence is 13 residues long. This specimen belongs to a study of T cell responses to AZD1222 COVID-19 vaccine. The receptor comes from an adult in good health. Sample: peripheral blood, taken on day 0 of AZD1222 vaccination. The V gene is TRBV15, the J gene TRBJ2-1; D gene uncertain. CDR3 sequence reads: CATSREGYNEQFF. The CDR3 nucleotides read TGTGCCACCAGCAGAGAAGGGTACAATGAGCAGTTCTTC.